A selection of T cell receptor beta chains follows, all from one sample in a study of beta chain features in type 1 diabetes. Method: immunoSEQ multiplex PCR; TCRdb's copy keeps in-frame clones and lacks some. Here the sample spans about 450,000 clones, roughly an eighth being singletons. The sequenced material came from naive CD4+ T cells from blood. These receptors were collected from a woman younger than 30 in good health. Each CDR3 is given with its conserved first and last residue. D genes are given only for firm matches. Size tells how often a clone was seen (once, few, many) or the class of an expanded clone, and some rows leave it out.

clone size	D gene	J gene	V gene	CDR3 protein
few	-	TRBJ2-7	TRBV1	CTSSLLYEQYF
once	-	TRBJ1-2	TRBV30	CAWSANQGFHGYTF
few	-	TRBJ2-3	TRBV18	CASSPRTSTDTQYF
-	-	TRBJ2-3	TRBV6-5	CASSSNGADTQYF
-	-	TRBJ1-2	TRBV25-1	CASSEFRGSRGYTF
few	-	TRBJ1-1	TRBV9	CASSVTGLNTEAFF
-	-	TRBJ2-3	TRBV7-7	CASSLWTEEEQYF
many	TRBD1	TRBJ2-7	TRBV29-1	CSGSRGPTYEQYF
few	-	TRBJ2-2	TRBV29-1	CSVEATANTGELFF
few	TRBD1	TRBJ1-2	TRBV4-1	CASSPGQGSIGYGYTF
few	-	-	TRBV30	CAWGRSYEQYF
few	-	TRBJ2-3	TRBV7-3	CASSLLADTQYF
-	-	TRBJ2-7	TRBV30	CAWSVSGKGAVSYEQYF
-	-	TRBJ1-2	TRBV7-9	CASSTTGAPYGYTF